This T cell receptor (beta chain) was profiled in a study of T cell responses to AZD1222 COVID-19 vaccine. Whole-study findings and limits: Only 5 to 7 AZD1222 recipients tested seropositive at baseline. Spike-specific TCR depth and breadth grew after two AZD1222 doses. Reportedly, nearly half of unique spike TCRs recognized epitopes outside B.1.351/B.1.1.7 mutations. Donors were chiefly white British, with a greater number of females, and clonal diversity was perhaps underestimated.

Germline V CDR1 and CDR2: LNHDA, SQIVND (reference sequence). Trimming shortened V by 4 bases and J by 2 bases, and 9 bases separated the two germline ends. This CDR3 spans 13 amino acids. On this clone itself: Its antigen remains unknown.

Assay used: immunoSEQ multiplex PCR; TCRdb lists only in-frame clones, some missing. The repertoire holds 90,000 to 130,000 clones, with 81% as singletons. This specimen was peripheral blood, taken on day 0 of AZD1222 vaccination. This chain joins TRBV19 and TRBJ2-7; D unclear. The TCR comes from an adult in good health. CDR3 in DNA: TGTGCCAGTAGTAGAGACAAAGCCTACGAGCAGTACTTC. It encodes CASSRDKAYEQYF.